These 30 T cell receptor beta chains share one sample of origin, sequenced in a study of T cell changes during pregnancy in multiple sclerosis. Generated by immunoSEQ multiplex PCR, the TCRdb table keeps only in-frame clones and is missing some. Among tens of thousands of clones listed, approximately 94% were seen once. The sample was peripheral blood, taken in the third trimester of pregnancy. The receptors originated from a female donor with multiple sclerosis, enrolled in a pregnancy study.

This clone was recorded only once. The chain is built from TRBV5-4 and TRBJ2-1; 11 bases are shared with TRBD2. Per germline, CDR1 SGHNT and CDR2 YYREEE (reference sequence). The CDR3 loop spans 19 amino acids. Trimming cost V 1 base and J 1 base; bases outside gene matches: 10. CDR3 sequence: CASSLPTGTSGHSYNEQFF. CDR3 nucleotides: TGTGCCAGCAGCTTGCCCACCGGGACTAGCGGCCATTCCTACAATGAGCAGTTCTTC.

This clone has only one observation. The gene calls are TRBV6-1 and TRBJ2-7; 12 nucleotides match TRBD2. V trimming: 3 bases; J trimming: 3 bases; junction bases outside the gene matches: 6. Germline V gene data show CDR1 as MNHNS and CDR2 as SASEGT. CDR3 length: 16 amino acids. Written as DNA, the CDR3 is TGTGCCAGCAGTGATCTGACTAGCGGGGGCTACTACGAGCAGTACTTC. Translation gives CASSDLTSGGYYEQYF.

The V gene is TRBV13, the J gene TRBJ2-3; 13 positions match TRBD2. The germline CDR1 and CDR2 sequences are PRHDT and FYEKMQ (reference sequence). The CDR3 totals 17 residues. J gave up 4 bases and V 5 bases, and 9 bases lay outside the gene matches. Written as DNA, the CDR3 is TGTGCCAGCAGCGTGGGACTAGCGGGAAACTCCCCAGATACGCAGTATTTT. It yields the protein CASSVGLAGNSPDTQYF.

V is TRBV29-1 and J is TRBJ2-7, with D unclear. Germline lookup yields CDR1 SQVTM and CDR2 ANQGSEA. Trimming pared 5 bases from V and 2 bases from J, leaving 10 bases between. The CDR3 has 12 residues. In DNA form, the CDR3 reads TGCAGCGTTTTGGGCGCTACCTACGAGCAGTACTTC. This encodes CSVLGATYEQYF.

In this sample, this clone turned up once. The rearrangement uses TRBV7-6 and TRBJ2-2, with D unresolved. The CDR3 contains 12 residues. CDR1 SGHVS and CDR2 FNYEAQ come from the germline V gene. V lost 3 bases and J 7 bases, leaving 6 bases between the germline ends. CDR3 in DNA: TGTGCCAGCAGCTTCGGAGACGGGGAGCTGTTTTTT. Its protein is CASSFGDGELFF.

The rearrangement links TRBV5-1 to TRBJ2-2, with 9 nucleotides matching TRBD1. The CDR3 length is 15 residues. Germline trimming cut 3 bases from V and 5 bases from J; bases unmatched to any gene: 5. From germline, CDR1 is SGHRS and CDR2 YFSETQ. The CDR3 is CASSSGQGGTGELFF. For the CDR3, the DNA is TGCGCCAGCAGCTCGGGACAGGGCGGTACCGGGGAGCTGTTTTTT.

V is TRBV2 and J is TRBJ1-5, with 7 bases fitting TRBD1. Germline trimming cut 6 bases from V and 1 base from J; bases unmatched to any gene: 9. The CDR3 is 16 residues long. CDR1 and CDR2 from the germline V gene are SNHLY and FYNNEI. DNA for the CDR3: TGTGCCAGCAGGACAGGGAGCGGAAGGAGCAATCAGCCCCAGCATTTT. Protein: CASRTGSGRSNQPQHF.

The CDR3 DNA reads TGTGCCAGTAGTATGGGGAGGGCCATCCTTTACGAGCAGTACTTC. This translates into CASSMGRAILYEQYF. V and J are TRBV19 and TRBJ2-7, with 7 positions matching TRBD2. V was clipped by 3 bases and J by 4 bases; unmatched bases: 9. The CDR3 has 15 amino acids. The germline gives CDR1 LNHDA, CDR2 SQIVND (reference sequence).

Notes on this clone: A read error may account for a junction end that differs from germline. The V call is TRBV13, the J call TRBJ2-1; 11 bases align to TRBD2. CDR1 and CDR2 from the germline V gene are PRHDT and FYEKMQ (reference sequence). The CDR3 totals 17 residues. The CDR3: CASSIPLAGASSNEQFF. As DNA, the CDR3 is TGTGCCAGCAGCATACCACTAGCGGGGGCCTCCTCCAATGAGCAGTTCTTC. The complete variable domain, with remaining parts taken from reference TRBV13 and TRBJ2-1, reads AAGVIQSPRHLIKEKRETATLKCYPIPRHDTVYWYQQGPGQDPQFLISFYEKMQSDKGSIPDRFSAQQFSDYHSELNMSSLELGDSALYFCASSIPLAGASSNEQFFGPGTRLTVL.

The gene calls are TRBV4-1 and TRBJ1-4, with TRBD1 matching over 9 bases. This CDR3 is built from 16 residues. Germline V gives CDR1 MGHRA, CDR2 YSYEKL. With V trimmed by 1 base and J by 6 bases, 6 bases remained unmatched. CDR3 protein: CASSQGNRGPHEKLFF. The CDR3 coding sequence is TGCGCCAGCAGCCAAGGGAACAGGGGGCCTCATGAAAAACTGTTTTTT.

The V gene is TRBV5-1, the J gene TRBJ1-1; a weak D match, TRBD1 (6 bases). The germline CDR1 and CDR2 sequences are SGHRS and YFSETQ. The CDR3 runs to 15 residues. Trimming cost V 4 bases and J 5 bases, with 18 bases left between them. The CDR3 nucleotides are TGCGCCAGCAGCACCCCCGGCAGGGGTAGTACTGAAGCTTTCTTT. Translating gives CASSTPGRGSTEAFF.

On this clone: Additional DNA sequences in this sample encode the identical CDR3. The CDR3 is CASSLSGTGGRYGYTF. The DNA of the CDR3 is TGTGCCAGCAGTTTATCTGGGACAGGGGGCCGCTATGGCTACACCTTC. The gene calls are TRBV27 and TRBJ1-2, with 12 positions matching TRBD1. Losses at the gene ends were 0 bases for V and 4 bases for J; bases not matched to a gene: 3. CDR1 and CDR2 (germline): MNHEY, SMNVEV (reference sequence). This CDR3 comprises 16 residues.

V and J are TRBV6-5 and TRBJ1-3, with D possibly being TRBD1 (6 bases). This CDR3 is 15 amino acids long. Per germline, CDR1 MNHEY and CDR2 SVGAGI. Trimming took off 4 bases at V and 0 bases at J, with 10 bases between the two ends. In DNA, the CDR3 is TGTGCCAGCAGTTTTCCAGGGGCCTCTGGAAACACCATATATTTT. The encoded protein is CASSFPGASGNTIYF.

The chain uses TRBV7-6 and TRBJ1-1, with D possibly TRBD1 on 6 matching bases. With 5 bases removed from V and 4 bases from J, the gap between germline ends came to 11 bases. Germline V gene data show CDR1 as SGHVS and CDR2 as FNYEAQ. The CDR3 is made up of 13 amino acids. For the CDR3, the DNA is TGTGCCAGCAGCGCAGGGGTAGTCACTGAAGCTTTCTTT. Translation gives CASSAGVVTEAFF.

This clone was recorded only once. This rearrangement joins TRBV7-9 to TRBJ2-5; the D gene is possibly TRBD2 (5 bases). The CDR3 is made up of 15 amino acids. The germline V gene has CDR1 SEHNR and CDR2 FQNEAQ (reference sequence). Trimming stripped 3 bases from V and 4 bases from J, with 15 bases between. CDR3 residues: CASSLIGGGGETQYF. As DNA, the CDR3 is TGTGCCAGCAGCTTGATTGGAGGAGGTGGAGAGACCCAGTACTTC.

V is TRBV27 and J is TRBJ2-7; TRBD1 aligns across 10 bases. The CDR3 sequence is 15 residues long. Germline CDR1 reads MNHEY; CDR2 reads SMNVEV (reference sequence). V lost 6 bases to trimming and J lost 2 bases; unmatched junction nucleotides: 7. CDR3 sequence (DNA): TGTGCCAGCAGGGGACCGGGACAGGGGACCTACGAGCAGTACTTC. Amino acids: CASRGPGQGTYEQYF.

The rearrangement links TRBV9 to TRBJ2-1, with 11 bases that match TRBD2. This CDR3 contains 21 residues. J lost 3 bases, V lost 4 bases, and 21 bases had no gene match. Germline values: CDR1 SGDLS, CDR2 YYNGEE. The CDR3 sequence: CASSPRTSGSLGARLYNEQFF. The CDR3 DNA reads TGTGCCAGCAGCCCACGGACTAGCGGGTCATTAGGGGCCCGACTCTACAATGAGCAGTTCTTC.

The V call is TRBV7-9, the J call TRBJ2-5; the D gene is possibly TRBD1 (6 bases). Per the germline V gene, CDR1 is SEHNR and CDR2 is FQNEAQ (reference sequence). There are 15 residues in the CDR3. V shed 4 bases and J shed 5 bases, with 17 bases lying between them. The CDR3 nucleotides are TGTGCCAGCAGCTCCTCTCCTGGGGGCAGGGAGACCCAGTACTTC. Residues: CASSSSPGGRETQYF.

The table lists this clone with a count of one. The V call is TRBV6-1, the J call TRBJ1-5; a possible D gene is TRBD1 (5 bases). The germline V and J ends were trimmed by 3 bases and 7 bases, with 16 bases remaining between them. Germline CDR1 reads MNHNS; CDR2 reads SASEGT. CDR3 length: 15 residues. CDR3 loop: CASSEGGRVGQPQHF. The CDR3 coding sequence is TGTGCCAGCAGTGAGGGGGGTAGGGTGGGCCAGCCCCAGCATTTT.

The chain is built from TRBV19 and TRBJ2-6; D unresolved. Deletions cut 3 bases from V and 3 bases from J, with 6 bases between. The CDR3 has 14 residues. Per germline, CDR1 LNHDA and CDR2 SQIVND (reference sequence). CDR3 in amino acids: CASSMLVGANVLTF. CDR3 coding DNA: TGTGCCAGTAGTATGTTAGTTGGGGCCAACGTCCTGACTTTC.

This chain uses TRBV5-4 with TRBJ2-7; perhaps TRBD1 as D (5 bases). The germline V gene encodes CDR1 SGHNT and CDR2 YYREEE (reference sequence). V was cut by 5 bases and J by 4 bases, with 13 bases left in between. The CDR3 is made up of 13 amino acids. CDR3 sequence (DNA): TGTGCCAGCAGACGCTTACAGGAGTACGAGCAGTACTTC. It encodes CASRRLQEYEQYF. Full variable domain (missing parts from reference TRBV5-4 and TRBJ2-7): ETGVTQSPTHLIKTRGQQVTLRCSSQSGHNTVSWYQQALGQGPQFIFQYYREEENGRGNFPPRFSGLQFPNYSSELNVNALELDDSALYLCASRRLQEYEQYFGPGTRLTVT.

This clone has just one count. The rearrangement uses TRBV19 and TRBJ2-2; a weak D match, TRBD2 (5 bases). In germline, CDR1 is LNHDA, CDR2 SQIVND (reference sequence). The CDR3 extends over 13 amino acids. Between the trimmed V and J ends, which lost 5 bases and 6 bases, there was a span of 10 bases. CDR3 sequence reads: CASSPGKPGELFF. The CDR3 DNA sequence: TGTGCCAGTAGTCCCGGGAAGCCCGGGGAGCTGTTTTTT. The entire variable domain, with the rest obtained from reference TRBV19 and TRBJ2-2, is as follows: DGGITQSPKYLFRKEGQNVTLSCEQNLNHDAMYWYRQDPGQGLRLIYYSQIVNDFQKGDIAEGYSVSREKKESFPLTVTSAQKNPTAFYLCASSPGKPGELFFGEGSRLTVL.

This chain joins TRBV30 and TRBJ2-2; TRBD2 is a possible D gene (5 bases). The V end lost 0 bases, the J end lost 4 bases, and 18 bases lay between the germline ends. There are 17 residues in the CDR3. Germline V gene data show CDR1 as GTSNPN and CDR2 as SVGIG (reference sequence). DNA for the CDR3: TGTGCCTGGAGTGTAAGGAAGTCTCTAGCATCCACCGGGGAGCTGTTTTTT. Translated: CAWSVRKSLASTGELFF.

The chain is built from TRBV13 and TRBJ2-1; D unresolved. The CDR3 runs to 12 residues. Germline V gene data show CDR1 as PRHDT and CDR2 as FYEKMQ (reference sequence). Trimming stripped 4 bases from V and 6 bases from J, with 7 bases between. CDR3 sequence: CASSYVANEQFF. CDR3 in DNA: TGTGCCAGCAGCTACGTAGCCAATGAGCAGTTCTTC.

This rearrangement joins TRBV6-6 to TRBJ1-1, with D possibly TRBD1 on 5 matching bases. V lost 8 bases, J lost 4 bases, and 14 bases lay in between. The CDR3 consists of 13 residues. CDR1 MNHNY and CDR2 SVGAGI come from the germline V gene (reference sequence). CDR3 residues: CASGTQGSTEAFF. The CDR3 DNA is TGTGCCAGCGGAACCCAGGGTAGCACTGAAGCTTTCTTT.

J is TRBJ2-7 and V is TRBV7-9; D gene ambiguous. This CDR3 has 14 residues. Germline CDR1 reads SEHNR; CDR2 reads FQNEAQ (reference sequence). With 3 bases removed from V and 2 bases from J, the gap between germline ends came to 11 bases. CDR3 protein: CASSFQRSTYEQYF. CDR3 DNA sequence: TGTGCCAGCAGCTTTCAACGAAGCACCTACGAGCAGTACTTC.

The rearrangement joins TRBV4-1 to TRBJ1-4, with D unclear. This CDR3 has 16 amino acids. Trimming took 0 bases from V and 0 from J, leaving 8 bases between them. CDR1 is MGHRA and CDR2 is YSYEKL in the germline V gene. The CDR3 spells CASSQESSATNEKLFF. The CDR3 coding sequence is TGCGCCAGCAGCCAAGAATCTAGTGCAACTAATGAAAAACTGTTTTTT.

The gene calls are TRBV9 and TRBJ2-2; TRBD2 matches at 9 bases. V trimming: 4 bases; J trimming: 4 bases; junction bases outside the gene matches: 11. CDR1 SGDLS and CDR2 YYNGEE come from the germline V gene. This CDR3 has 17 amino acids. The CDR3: CASSPRTSELFTGELFF. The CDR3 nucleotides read TGTGCCAGCAGCCCCCGGACTAGCGAGTTGTTCACCGGGGAGCTGTTTTTT.

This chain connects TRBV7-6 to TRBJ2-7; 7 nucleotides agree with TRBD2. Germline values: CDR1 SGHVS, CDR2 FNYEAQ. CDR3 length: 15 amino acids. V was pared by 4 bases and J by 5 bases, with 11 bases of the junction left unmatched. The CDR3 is CASSYPPGAGDEQYF. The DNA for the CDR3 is TGTGCCAGCAGCTACCCACCTGGGGCGGGGGACGAGCAGTACTTC.

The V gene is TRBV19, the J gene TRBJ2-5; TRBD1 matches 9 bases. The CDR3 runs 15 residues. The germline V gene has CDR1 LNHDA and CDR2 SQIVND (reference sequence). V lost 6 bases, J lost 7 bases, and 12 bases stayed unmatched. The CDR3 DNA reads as TGTGCCAGTAGGTTGTCCACAGGGGGCGTGGGGACCCAGTACTTC. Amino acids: CASRLSTGGVGTQYF.